Listed here are 12 T cell receptor beta chains from one sample, sequenced in a study of T cell responses to AZD1222 COVID-19 vaccine. Only in-frame clones appear in the TCRdb table, and some are missing; sequencing was by immunoSEQ multiplex PCR. The sample has approximately 220,000 clones; more than 85% are singletons. The sample consisted of peripheral blood, taken on day 0 of MenACWY control vaccination. The receptors originated from an adult in good health.

The V and J genes are TRBV16 and TRBJ2-7; either TRBD1 or TRBD2 may supply D (5 bases each). CDR1 KGHSY and CDR2 FQNENV come from the germline V gene. V gave up 5 bases and J gave up 2 bases, with 16 bases separating them. This CDR3 spans 15 amino acids. DNA of the CDR3: TGTGCCAGCAGCGACTCGGGACGCCTAGCCTACGAGCAGTACTTC. This translates into CASSDSGRLAYEQYF.

The rearrangement links TRBV7-2 to TRBJ1-6; 8 bases match TRBD1. Per germline, CDR1 SGHTA and CDR2 FQGNSA. This CDR3 has 15 amino acids. V was clipped by 2 bases and J by 8 bases; unmatched bases: 5. This CDR3 is CASSLTGGGYSPLHF. In DNA, the CDR3 is TGTGCCAGCAGCTTAACAGGGGGTGGGTATTCACCCCTCCACTTT. The variable domain in full, with the rest retrieved from reference TRBV7-2 and TRBJ1-6, is GAGVSQSPSNKVTEKGKDVELRCDPISGHTALYWYRQSLGQGLEFLIYFQGNSAPDKSGLPSDRFSAERTGGSVSTLTIQRTQQEDSAVYLCASSLTGGGYSPLHFGNGTRLTVT.

The chain employs TRBV11-2 and TRBJ1-2; unclear D gene. The CDR3 is 9 residues long. Germline lookup yields CDR1 SGHAT and CDR2 FQNNGV. Trimming stripped 3 bases from V and 14 bases from J, with 7 bases between. DNA for the CDR3: TGTGCCAGCAGCTTCCCGAATACCTTC. Residues: CASSFPNTF. Complete variable domain (other parts from reference TRBV11-2 and TRBJ1-2): EAGVAQSPRYKIIEKRQSVAFWCNPISGHATLYWYQQILGQGPKLLIQFQNNGVVDDSQLPKDRFSAERLKGVDSTLKIQPAKLEDSAVYLCASSFPNTFGSGTRLTVV.

This chain uses TRBV3-1 (or the pseudogene TRBV3-2) with TRBJ2-4, with D possibly matching TRBD1 (6 bases). The V end was cut by 2 bases, the J end by 0 bases, with 14 bases between. The germline gives CDR1 LGHDT, CDR2 YNNKEL (reference sequence). This CDR3 has 17 residues. The CDR3 spells CASSQRTDTLAKNIQYF. The CDR3 nucleotides read TGTGCCAGCAGCCAAAGGACAGATACTCTAGCCAAAAACATTCAGTACTTC.

J is TRBJ2-7 and V is TRBV2; D might be TRBD2 (6 bases). The CDR3 is made up of 14 amino acids. CDR1 is SNHLY, CDR2 FYNNEI, per germline. Trimming removed 2 bases at V and 2 bases at J, with 10 bases between. CDR3 DNA sequence: TGTGCCAGCAGTGAACGGGGGTTCCCCTACGAGCAGTACTTC. Translating gives CASSERGFPYEQYF.

V and J are TRBV28 and TRBJ2-3; 11 bases match TRBD2. Germline loops: CDR1 MDHEN, CDR2 SYDVKM. CDR3 length: 15 residues. Unmatched junction bases numbered 12, after V lost 10 bases and J lost 6 bases. The DNA of the CDR3 is TGTGCCACCATAGACTATAGCGGGGGGGCCGATACGCAGTATTTT. Translation: CATIDYSGGADTQYF. The full variable domain, in which reference TRBV28 and TRBJ2-3 provide the parts outside the CDR3, is DVKVTQSSRYLVKRTGEKVFLECVQDMDHENMFWYRQDPGLGLRLIYFSYDVKMKEKGDIPEGYSVSREKKERFSLILESASTNQTSMYLCATIDYSGGADTQYFGPGTRLTVL.

The rearrangement uses TRBV19 and TRBJ1-2; 8 bases are a match to TRBD1. Germline CDR1 and CDR2: LNHDA and SQIVND (reference sequence). This CDR3 is 15 amino acids long. V shed 5 bases, J shed 0 bases, and the junction held 5 bases outside the gene matches. CDR3 nucleotides: TGTGCCAGTAGTCCTAGGACAGGGACTAACTATGGCTACACCTTC. Translating it yields CASSPRTGTNYGYTF.

The V call is TRBV19, the J call TRBJ1-3, with D unresolved. The CDR3 runs to 15 residues. CDR1 is LNHDA and CDR2 is SQIVND in the germline V gene (reference sequence). V was clipped by 5 bases and J by 2 bases, with 13 bases between them. CDR3 DNA sequence: TGTGCCAGTAGTGAGAGGGTAAAGGCTGGAAACACCATATATTTT. The encoded protein is CASSERVKAGNTIYF.

The rearrangement links TRBV7-2 to TRBJ1-2; no clear D gene. Germline V lookup: CDR1 SGHTA, CDR2 FQGNSA. The germline V and J ends were trimmed by 5 bases and 12 bases, with 19 bases remaining between them. This CDR3 region has 13 residues. The CDR3 reads CASSPDLDGSHTF. The CDR3 bases are TGTGCCAGCAGCCCCGACTTGGACGGATCTCACACCTTC.

V usage is TRBV6-5 and J usage is TRBJ1-5; D is possibly TRBD1 (5 bases). The CDR3 spans 13 residues. V shed 10 bases and J shed 0 bases, with 10 bases lying between them. CDR1 is MNHEY, CDR2 SVGAGI, per germline. This CDR3 reads CATRDLSNQPQHF. The CDR3 region has the DNA TGTGCCACTAGGGACCTTAGCAATCAGCCCCAGCATTTT.

The chain joins TRBV7-9 to TRBJ2-7; the D is unclear. Germline values: CDR1 SEHNR, CDR2 FQNEAQ (reference sequence). The length of the CDR3 is 14 residues. V lost 4 bases and J lost 0, with 10 bases in between. CDR3 coding DNA: TGTGCCAGCAGCTCCCTCAAGGACTCCTACGAGCAGTACTTC. Residues: CASSSLKDSYEQYF.

The chain has TRBV9 and TRBJ2-3; D is possibly TRBD1 or TRBD2 (6 bases each). The CDR3 runs 17 residues. V lost 0 bases and J lost 3, with 17 bases in between. CDR1 is SGDLS and CDR2 is YYNGEE in the germline V gene. DNA of the CDR3: TGTGCCAGCAGCGTAGGCCGGGGGCCGGGTTTGACAGATACGCAGTATTTT. It codes for CASSVGRGPGLTDTQYF. The whole variable domain, filled in from reference TRBV9 and TRBJ2-3, reads DSGVTQTPKHLITATGQRVTLRCSPRSGDLSVYWYQQSLDQGLQFLIQYYNGEERAKGNILERFSAQQFPDLHSELNLSSLELGDSALYFCASSVGRGPGLTDTQYFGPGTRLTVL.